Listed below are T cell receptor beta chains from one sample, sequenced in a study of blood T cell repertoires in COVID-19. Measured with immunoSEQ multiplex PCR; TCRdb has only the in-frame clones, and not every one. Among over 30,000 clones, 83% were seen once, and the ten largest hold about 3.3%. Sequenced: peripheral blood. These receptor sequences come from a man aged 45-60 years with acute or convalescent COVID-19. The CDR3 runs from the conserved cysteine through the conserved F or W. The order of the fields is J gene, D gene, V gene, clone size, CDR3 DNA, CDR3 protein. D genes are given only for firm matches. Where a row states a size, it is once, few, many or the class of an expanded clone; other rows omit it.

>TRBJ2-7|TRBD2|TRBV27|.
TGTGCCAGCAGTTCCCGGGACTACCCATCCCGGTTGAGCTCCTACGAGCAGTACTTC
CASSSRDYPSRLSSYEQYF
>TRBJ2-7|.|TRBV27|once
TGTGCCAGCAGTCCCAGGGGCTACTCCTACGAGCAGTACTTC
CASSPRGYSYEQYF
>TRBJ1-2|TRBD1|TRBV9|.
TGTGCCAGCAGCGTAGACAGGGGAGCTAACTATGGCTACACCTTC
CASSVDRGANYGYTF
>TRBJ1-6|.|TRBV7-9|.
TGTGCCAGCAGGGAAGGGGCGAATAATTCACCCCTCCACTTT
CASREGANNSPLHF
>TRBJ2-1|TRBD2|TRBV29-1|.
TGCAGCGTTAGTAGGGAGGGCTCTGGGGTCAATGAGCAGTTCTTC
CSVSREGSGVNEQFF
>TRBJ2-5|.|TRBV6-5|.
TGTGCCAGCAGATGGACAGTCCAAGAGACCCAGTACTTC
CASRWTVQETQYF
>TRBJ2-5|.|TRBV9|.
TGTGCCAGCAGCGCTTACAGGGGGGGAGAGACCCAGTACTTC
CASSAYRGGETQYF
>TRBJ2-3|TRBD1|TRBV24-1|.
TGTGCCACCAGTGATTTGGTGACAGGGGTAGATACGCAGTATTTT
CATSDLVTGVDTQYF
>TRBJ2-7|TRBD1|TRBV7-9|.
TGTGCCAGCAGCCCCCCAGGGGGTTTGGGCTACGAGCAGTACTTC
CASSPPGGLGYEQYF
>TRBJ1-1|.|TRBV5-1|.
TGCGCCAGCAGCTTGGACCGGGAGTACACTGAAGCTTTCTTT
CASSLDREYTEAFF
>TRBJ2-1|TRBD2|TRBV10-1|.
TGCGCCAGCAGTGAGGACGGGGGGTACAATGAGCAGTTCTTC
CASSEDGGYNEQFF
>TRBJ2-3|TRBD2|TRBV28|.
TGTGCCAGCAGTGATAGCGGGGATACCACAGATACGCAGTATTTT
CASSDSGDTTDTQYF
>TRBJ2-3|.|TRBV12-3/TRBV12-4|.
TGTGCCAGCAGGCAACTCGAGGGAGATACGCAGTATTTT
CASRQLEGDTQYF
>TRBJ1-2|.|TRBV7-9|.
TGTGCCAGCAGCTTAGGAGTGGGCGCGGGCTATGGCTACACCTTC
CASSLGVGAGYGYTF
>TRBJ2-3|TRBD2|TRBV5-1|.
TGCGCCAGCAACCGGGGCTCGGGAGGGCCCGCAGATACGCAGTATTTT
CASNRGSGGPADTQYF
>TRBJ1-6|TRBD1|TRBV6-5|.
TGTGCCAGCAGGGACAGGGGTGGGAATTCACCCCTCCACTTT
CASRDRGGNSPLHF
>TRBJ2-2|.|TRBV30|.
TGTGCCTGGGGACAGCAGAACACCGGGGAGCTGTTTTTT
CAWGQQNTGELFF
>TRBJ1-2|.|TRBV2|.
TGTGCCAGCAGTGAAGGCAGGAAAGATGGCTACACCTTC
CASSEGRKDGYTF
>TRBJ1-2|.|TRBV7-3|.
TGTGCCAGCAGCTTATTGGGGGCGCGGGGCTACACCTTC
CASSLLGARGYTF
>TRBJ2-6|TRBD1|TRBV19|once
TGTGCCAGTAGTATAACAGGGGGCTCTGGGGCCAACGTCCTGACTTTC
CASSITGGSGANVLTF
>TRBJ1-5|.|TRBV19|.
TGTGCCAGTAGTATATCCCTCAACGCGGGGTGGAATCAGCCCCAGCATTTT
CASSISLNAGWNQPQHF
>TRBJ1-6|TRBD1|TRBV2|few
TGTGCCAGCAGATTCACAGGGGGCGGTTCACCCCTCCACTTT
CASRFTGGGSPLHF
>TRBJ2-2|.|TRBV15|medium-sized
TGTGCCACCAGGGGTAGCGGAGGACCCACGAACACCGGGGAGCTGTTTTTT
CATRGSGGPTNTGELFF
>TRBJ2-1|TRBD2|TRBV11-2|.
TGTGCCAGCAGCTTAGGGGTCGGGGGGTTAAGCGGAACCCACAATGAGCAGTTCTTC
CASSLGVGGLSGTHNEQFF
>TRBJ2-7|.|TRBV9|.
TGTGCCAGCAGCGTAGGCGACAACTCCTACGAGCAGTACTTC
CASSVGDNSYEQYF
>TRBJ2-1|TRBD2|TRBV20-1|.
TGCAGTGCTAGTACCGTAAGGGCTAGCGGGTTCAATGAGCAGTTCTTC
CSASTVRASGFNEQFF
>TRBJ1-1|.|TRBV21-1|few
TGTGCCAGCCCGACAGGCTCGGTGGGTGGGAATGGAAACACTGAAGCTTTCTTT
CASPTGSVGGNGNTEAFF
>TRBJ2-7|.|TRBV19|.
TGTGCCAGTAGTATGGGGGCCTCCTACGAGCAGTACTTC
CASSMGASYEQYF